This T cell receptor beta chain was found in a study of chemoradiotherapy in HPV16-positive cancers. General study findings and limits: Non-HPV-specific T cells did not expand in tumors during treatment, whereas candidate HPV-specific clones and E7-related motifs did.

V lost 6 bases, J lost 6 bases, and 18 bases lay in between. Germline CDR1 reads SQVTM; CDR2 reads ANQGSEA. The CDR3 has 14 residues. A note on this clone: Its antigen is currently unknown.

The data were produced by immunoSEQ multiplex PCR, yet TCRdb's version contains in-frame clones alone and is incomplete. This sample has about 15,000 clones, with 65% to 85% found just once. The TCR comes from a human donor with HPV-associated anogenital cancer. Collection took place from a patient who underwent chemoradiotherapy. V usage is TRBV29-1 and J usage is TRBJ2-1, with a tentative D call TRBD2 (6 bases). The DNA of the CDR3 is TGCAGCGTACTAGGAGGGAGTAGGGCCAATGAGCAGTTCTTC. This encodes CSVLGGSRANEQFF.